This T cell receptor (beta chain) is drawn from a study of T-cell memory formation after mild COVID-19. Study-level findings and limits: Among contracting clones, CD4+ were mainly CM/EM and CD8+ enriched in EMRA.

The sample holds a few counts of this clonotype. Its antigen is still unknown. It was 5'RACE with constant-segment primers that produced the TCR alpha and TCR beta cDNA libraries, which carried sample barcodes and UMIs. MiXCR was run by TCRdb on the 5' RACE reads, yielding one entry per CDR3 protein. The table includes roughly 160,000 distinct CDR3 sequences, roughly 13% detected once. Trimming removed 4 bases from V and 8 bases from J; junction bases left unmatched: 3. The CDR3 has 13 residues. Per germline, CDR1 SGHRS and CDR2 YFSETQ. Material: PBMCs or a T cell subset sorted from them (not recorded which). The chain recombines TRBV5-1 with TRBJ1-6, with 7 positions matching TRBD1. The TCR sequence derives from a man aged 18 to 29 who had mild COVID-19 (a few samples of this study predate the infection). Cell type and time point are not known. The CDR3 region is CASSDQGDSPLHF. CDR3 bases: TGCGCCAGCAGCGACCAGGGGGATTCACCCCTCCACTTT.